The 23 T cell receptor beta chains reported below all come from one sample, sequenced in a study of blood T cell repertoires in COVID-19. The data were produced by immunoSEQ multiplex PCR, yet TCRdb's version contains in-frame clones alone and is incomplete. The sample includes a few hundred thousand clones, about nine tenths of them seen just once. Sequences were obtained from peripheral blood. Receptors originate from a young man with active or convalescent COVID-19.

The gene calls are TRBV6-5 and TRBJ2-4; 7 bases match TRBD2. The CDR3 is made up of 16 amino acids. CDR1 and CDR2 (germline): MNHEY, SVGAGI. The trim removed 2 bases at V and 1 base at J, leaving 5 bases unmatched. The CDR3 DNA follows: TGTGCCAGCAGTTACGGTCTCGGGGGGGCCAAAAACATTCAGTACTTC. Translating gives CASSYGLGGAKNIQYF.

The chain links TRBV6-1 to TRBJ2-7, with D perhaps TRBD2 (6 bases). The CDR3 spans 15 residues. V was shortened by 3 bases and J by 6 bases, with 18 bases between the two germline ends. Germline V CDR1 and CDR2: MNHNS, SASEGT. CDR3 coding DNA: TGTGCCAGCAGTGAGGTTCTAGGGAGGTCTTCCGAGCAGTACTTC. Amino acids: CASSEVLGRSSEQYF.

CDR3: CASSKARQMNTEAFF. In DNA form, the CDR3 reads TGTGCCAGCAGCAAAGCGAGACAGATGAACACTGAAGCTTTCTTT. This chain joins TRBV21-1 and TRBJ1-1; TRBD1, the table's D call, lacks a check against the DNA. TRBV21-1 is an annotated pseudogene. This CDR3 has 15 residues.

The chain uses TRBV5-4 and TRBJ2-5; possible D gene TRBD2, 5 bases. Germline loops: CDR1 SGHNT, CDR2 YYREEE (reference sequence). This CDR3 comprises 14 residues. Trimming left V 2 bases short and J 5 bases short, with 13 bases between. The CDR3 sequence is CASSFPGPGETQYF. CDR3 nucleotides: TGTGCCAGCAGCTTCCCCGGACCGGGGGAGACCCAGTACTTC.

The chain has TRBV5-1 and TRBJ2-7; D unresolved. Per germline, CDR1 SGHRS and CDR2 YFSETQ. Trimming shortened V by 5 bases and J by 2 bases, and 5 bases separated the two germline ends. The CDR3 is made up of 11 amino acids. This chain's CDR3 is CASRETYEQYF. CDR3 nucleotides: TGCGCCAGCAGGGAGACCTACGAGCAGTACTTC.

The chain recombines TRBV5-8 with TRBJ1-2; perhaps TRBD1 as D (6 bases). The length of the CDR3 is 17 residues. V lost 4 bases to trimming and J lost 0 bases, with 19 bases between them. The V gene's germline CDR1 is SGHTS and CDR2 YDEGEE. This CDR3 reads CASSGRGPGSANYGYTF. CDR3 coding DNA: TGTGCCAGCAGCGGCAGGGGACCGGGTTCCGCTAACTATGGCTACACCTTC.

The chain combines TRBV4-2 with TRBJ2-7; TRBD2 agrees at 7 bases. J gave up 2 bases and V 4 bases, and 8 bases lay outside the gene matches. Germline assignment: CDR1 LGHNA and CDR2 YNFKEQ. The CDR3 consists of 15 residues. CDR3 DNA sequence: TGTGCCAGCAGCCCCGCTAGCGGTTACACCTACGAGCAGTACTTC. This encodes CASSPASGYTYEQYF.

The chain joins TRBV7-9 to TRBJ1-1; no definite D call. The CDR3 covers 13 residues. Trimming removed 5 bases from V and 5 bases from J, with 12 bases in between. Germline V gene sequence: CDR1 SEHNR, CDR2 FQNEAQ (reference sequence). In DNA, the CDR3 is TGTGCCAGCAGCGAGGAATGGCGGACTGAAGCTTTCTTT. Its translation is CASSEEWRTEAFF.

In its sample, this clone was seen once. The chain links TRBV10-3 to TRBJ2-7, with unresolved D. CDR3 size: 15 residues. The V end was cut by 0 bases, the J end by 4 bases, with 13 bases between. Germline V CDR1 and CDR2: ENHRY, SYGVKD. CDR3 sequence (DNA): TGTGCCATCAGTGAGTCGATACTGTCGCCGTACGAGCAGTACTTC. Amino acids: CAISESILSPYEQYF.

The chain couples TRBV5-1 to TRBJ2-7; no definite D call. Between the trimmed V and J ends, which lost 4 bases and 2 bases, there was a span of 13 bases. The germline V gene encodes CDR1 SGHRS and CDR2 YFSETQ. The CDR3 length is 14 residues. CDR3 residues: CASSPQALPYEQYF. CDR3 DNA sequence: TGCGCCAGCAGCCCCCAGGCCTTACCCTACGAGCAGTACTTC.

J is TRBJ2-7 and V is TRBV4-3; tentative D call: TRBD1 (6 bases). The CDR3 extends over 16 amino acids. The germline V gene encodes CDR1 LGHNA and CDR2 YSLEER. Trimming shortened V by 0 bases and J by 5 bases, and 17 bases separated the two germline ends. CDR3: CASSQDHRAFGDEQYF. The CDR3 nucleotides read TGCGCCAGCAGCCAAGATCACAGGGCCTTCGGGGACGAGCAGTACTTC.

As to this clone: The sample carries other DNA sequences with the same CDR3. The chain is built from TRBV6-5 and TRBJ1-1; maybe TRBD1 (5 bases). This CDR3 region has 14 residues. V was pared by 2 bases and J by 1 base, with 8 bases between. Germline CDR1 MNHEY, CDR2 SVGAGI. The CDR3 sequence: CASSYRGQNTEAFF. The CDR3 bases are TGTGCCAGCAGTTACCGTGGACAGAACACTGAAGCTTTCTTT.

This clone was counted a single time. This chain connects TRBV7-8 to TRBJ2-7; 9 bases are shared with TRBD1. CDR1 is SGHVS and CDR2 is FQNEAQ in the germline V gene. The junction had 12 bases not matched to a gene; V was cut back by 1 base and J by 5 bases. The CDR3 runs to 17 residues. CDR3: CASSLGPPRQGGHEQYF. The CDR3 coding sequence is TGTGCCAGCAGCTTAGGTCCCCCCCGACAGGGGGGCCACGAGCAGTACTTC.

The V gene is TRBV15, the J gene TRBJ1-1; TRBD1 is a possible D gene (6 bases). Between the trimmed V and J ends, which lost 3 bases and 2 bases, there was a span of 13 bases. Germline-derived CDR1 and CDR2 are LNHNV and YYDKDF (reference sequence). The CDR3 spans 15 residues. CDR3 amino acids: CATSSPGQVNTEAFF. The CDR3 DNA follows: TGTGCCACCAGCAGTCCGGGACAAGTTAACACTGAAGCTTTCTTT.

J is TRBJ2-7 and V is TRBV9; tentative D call: TRBD2 (5 bases). V dropped 0 bases and J dropped 7 bases, with 14 bases sitting between them. The CDR3 is 14 amino acids. Germline V lookup: CDR1 SGDLS, CDR2 YYNGEE. CDR3: CASSVEGGGGEQYF. CDR3 in DNA: TGTGCCAGCAGCGTAGAAGGTGGAGGCGGAGAGCAGTACTTC.

The V and J genes are TRBV5-1 and TRBJ2-7; unclear D gene. The germline V and J ends were trimmed by 5 bases and 0 bases, with 18 bases remaining between them. The CDR3 spans 16 residues. The V gene's germline CDR1 is SGHRS and CDR2 YFSETQ. For the CDR3, the DNA is TGCGCCAGCAGACCAAAAGATACTTGGAGCTCCTACGAGCAGTACTTC. As protein: CASRPKDTWSSYEQYF. The variable domain in full, with the rest retrieved from reference TRBV5-1 and TRBJ2-7, is KAGVTQTPRYLIKTRGQQVTLSCSPISGHRSVSWYQQTPGQGLQFLFEYFSETQRNKGNFPGRFSGRQFSNSRSEMNVSTLELGDSALYLCASRPKDTWSSYEQYFGPGTRLTVT.

In this sample, this clone turned up a few times. V gene TRBV5-4 combines with J gene TRBJ2-2; 7 bases align to TRBD1. V shed 4 bases and J 0 bases; nucleotides not matched to a gene: 3. Germline V gene lookup returns CDR1 SGHNT and CDR2 YYREEE (reference sequence). This CDR3 has 15 residues. CDR3 coding DNA: TGTGCCAGCAGCCAGGACAGGTCGAACACCGGGGAGCTGTTTTTT. Residues: CASSQDRSNTGELFF.

V is TRBV2 and J is TRBJ1-5; TRBD1 matches 7 bases. The length of the CDR3 is 15 residues. The germline V gene has CDR1 SNHLY and CDR2 FYNNEI. Trimming removed 5 bases from V and 7 bases from J; junction bases left unmatched: 11. CDR3 protein: CASSYTGTEWQPQHF. In DNA form, the CDR3 reads TGTGCCAGCAGTTACACCGGGACAGAGTGGCAGCCCCAGCATTTT. Combining the CDR3 with reference TRBV2 and TRBJ1-5 gives the whole variable domain EPEVTQTPSHQVTQMGQEVILRCVPISNHLYFYWYRQILGQKVEFLVSFYNNEISEKSEIFDDQFSVERPDGSNFTLKIRSTKLEDSAMYFCASSYTGTEWQPQHFGDGTRLSIL.

The chain carries TRBV6-5 and TRBJ2-7; TRBD1 might be the D (6 bases). Germline lookup yields CDR1 MNHEY and CDR2 SVGAGI. The CDR3 extends over 14 amino acids. V lost 6 bases, J lost 6 bases, and 18 bases lay in between. CDR3 region: CASSQEGGRREQYF. DNA of the CDR3: TGTGCCAGCAGCCAGGAAGGGGGTCGGCGCGAGCAGTACTTC.

The chain carries TRBV7-2 and TRBJ2-7; no reliable D call. Germline V CDR1 and CDR2: SGHTA, FQGNSA. The V and J ends lost 2 bases and 3 bases respectively, with 8 bases between them. The CDR3 spans 13 residues. CDR3 DNA sequence: TGTGCCAGCAGCTTAAACGGTATCTACGAGCAGTACTTC. This translates into CASSLNGIYEQYF.

The chain couples TRBV6-5 to TRBJ2-4; 7 bases align to TRBD1. From germline, CDR1 is MNHEY and CDR2 SVGAGI. V lost 6 bases, J lost 0 bases, and 5 bases stayed unmatched. The CDR3 runs to 15 residues. The CDR3 protein is CASSRDSLAKNIQYF. The CDR3 DNA is TGTGCCAGCAGCCGGGACAGCCTAGCCAAAAACATTCAGTACTTC.

The chain is built from TRBV18 and TRBJ1-5; weak D call: TRBD1 (6 bases). Per germline, CDR1 KGHSH and CDR2 LQKENI. Trimming shortened V by 1 base and J by 5 bases, and 9 bases separated the two germline ends. CDR3 length equals 14 residues. CDR3 loop: CASSPRSGDQPQHF. The DNA for the CDR3 is TGTGCCAGCTCACCACGGTCAGGGGATCAGCCCCAGCATTTT.

V is TRBV6-5 and J is TRBJ2-7; the match to TRBD2 covers 9 bases. CDR3 length: 14 residues. With V trimmed by 4 bases and J by 3 bases, 4 bases remained unmatched. Looked up from germline, CDR1 is MNHEY and CDR2 is SVGAGI. Here the CDR3 DNA reads TGTGCCAGCAGTTTAGCGGGAGCAGGCTACGAGCAGTACTTC. Translated, it gives CASSLAGAGYEQYF.